One and the same sample provided the 5 T cell receptor beta chains below, sequenced in a study of blood T cells in healthy people across ages. Using a J-beta primer mix together with a sample-barcoded 5' primer, a second PCR was run for roughly 7 to 11 cycles. Each CDR3 protein gets one entry after TCRdb re-called the 5' RACE reads with MiXCR. The sample yields about 900,000 distinct CDR3 sequences, 48% seen once. Sequencing used blood. All receptors derive from a man aged 25-40 years in good health.

This clonotype was recorded a few times. CDR3 in amino acids: CASSQGIYEQYF. DNA for the CDR3: TGTGCCAGCAGCCAAGGTATATACGAGCAGTACTTC. The V call is TRBV3-1, the J call TRBJ2-7; D is unresolved. The CDR3 has 12 residues. CDR1 and CDR2 from the germline V gene are LGHDT and YNNKEL (reference sequence). Between the trimmed V and J ends, which lost 1 base and 4 bases, there was a span of 5 bases.

The V gene is TRBV2, the J gene TRBJ1-2, with 9 bases identical to TRBD1. CDR1 and CDR2 from the germline V gene are SNHLY and FYNNEI. J lost 6 bases, V lost 4 bases, and 6 bases had no gene match. This CDR3 spans 14 amino acids. The CDR3 nucleotides are TGTGCCAGCAGTGTAACAGGGGGCTCAGATGGCTACACCTTC. This gives the protein CASSVTGGSDGYTF.

This CDR3 reads CASTTIGSYNSPLHF. CDR3 bases: TGTGCCAGCACCACGATAGGCTCCTATAATTCACCCCTCCACTTT. V gene TRBV3-1 combines with J gene TRBJ1-6; no firm D call. V lost 7 bases, J lost 0 bases, and 10 bases lay in between. Germline CDR1 reads LGHDT; CDR2 reads YNNKEL (reference sequence). The CDR3 is 15 residues long.

The chain uses TRBV2 and TRBJ1-1; maybe TRBD1 (6 bases). V lost 5 bases to trimming and J lost 1 base, with 14 bases between them. The germline V gene has CDR1 SNHLY and CDR2 FYNNEI. This CDR3 comprises 15 residues. CDR3 sequence reads: CASSQQGIANTEAFF. The CDR3 bases are TGTGCCAGCAGTCAACAGGGAATCGCGAACACTGAAGCTTTCTTT.

This chain joins TRBV14 and TRBJ1-6; D gene uncertain. The V gene lost 1 base and the J gene lost 9 bases, with 4 bases spanning the gap. This CDR3 has 12 amino acids. The germline gives CDR1 SGHDN, CDR2 FVKESK. The CDR3 DNA follows: TGTGCCAGCAGCCAAGCCATTTCACCCCTCCACTTT. It translates to CASSQAISPLHF.